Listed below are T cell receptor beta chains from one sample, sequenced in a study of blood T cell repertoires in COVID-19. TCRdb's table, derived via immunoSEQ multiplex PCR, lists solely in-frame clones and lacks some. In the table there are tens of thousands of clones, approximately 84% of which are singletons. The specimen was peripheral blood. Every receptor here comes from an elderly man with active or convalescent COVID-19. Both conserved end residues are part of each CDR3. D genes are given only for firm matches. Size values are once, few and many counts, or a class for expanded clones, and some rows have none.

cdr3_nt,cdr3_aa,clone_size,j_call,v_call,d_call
TGTGCCATCAGTTCCGGACTTTCGGCCTACGAGCAGTACTTC,CAISSGLSAYEQYF,-,TRBJ2-7,TRBV10-3,-
TGTGCCAGCAGCTTAGTTGGGACAGGGAACCAGCCCCAGCATTTT,CASSLVGTGNQPQHF,-,TRBJ1-5,TRBV7-2,TRBD1
TGTGCCAGCAGTTTAGGTGACAAAGAAAAACTGTTTTTT,CASSLGDKEKLFF,-,TRBJ1-4,TRBV12-3/TRBV12-4,-
TGTGCCAGTAGCGGGAGGGAGAGCTCTGGGGCCAACGTCCTGACTTTC,CASSGRESSGANVLTF,-,TRBJ2-6,TRBV19,TRBD2
TGTGCCATCAGTGAGTCGGAAGCGGGGGGTAGCGAGCAGTACTTC,CAISESEAGGSEQYF,-,TRBJ2-7,TRBV10-3,TRBD2
TGTGCCAGCACTACCGGGACTTTCTCCTACGAGCAGTACTTC,CASTTGTFSYEQYF,-,TRBJ2-7,TRBV2,-
TGTGCCAGCAGCCCAGTTAGCGGCCACACCGGGGAGCTGTTTTTT,CASSPVSGHTGELFF,-,TRBJ2-2,TRBV7-3,-
TGTGCCAGCACCCGGGACAGGGCGACCTACGAGCAGTACTTC,CASTRDRATYEQYF,-,TRBJ2-7,TRBV2,TRBD1
TGTGCCAGCAGCTTTCAGGGAGGGGACCAAGAGACCCAGTACTTC,CASSFQGGDQETQYF,-,TRBJ2-5,TRBV11-2,TRBD2
TGTGCCAGCAGTGAAGGGGAGGGAGTCAATGAAAAACTGTTTTTT,CASSEGEGVNEKLFF,once,TRBJ1-4,TRBV6-1,-
TGCAGCGTTGGGGGTACAGGGTGGAAGCCCCTTAATTCACCCCTCCACTTT,CSVGGTGWKPLNSPLHF,once,TRBJ1-6,TRBV29-1,-
TGTGCCAGCAGCTTAGCGGCGAACACCGGGGAGCTGTTTTTT,CASSLAANTGELFF,-,TRBJ2-2,TRBV11-3,-
TGTGCCAGCAGTCCAGGCGGGTCGCGGGGCTACACCTTC,CASSPGGSRGYTF,few,TRBJ1-2,TRBV28,-
TGCGCCAGCAGCCAAGCGTTCTTCGCGGGGGAATACAATGAGCAGTTCTTC,CASSQAFFAGEYNEQFF,-,TRBJ2-1,TRBV4-1,TRBD2
TGTGCCAGCAGTTTGCGGGCAGAGATGAAGAACAATCAGCCCCAGCATTTT,CASSLRAEMKNNQPQHF,-,TRBJ1-5,TRBV28,-
TGTGCCAGCAGCAACGGGGGGGGTAGCTCCTACGAGCAGTACTTC,CASSNGGGSSYEQYF,-,TRBJ2-7,TRBV6-5,TRBD2
TGTGCCAGCAGTACTAGCGGGGGGAAAGAGACCCAGTACTTC,CASSTSGGKETQYF,few,TRBJ2-5,TRBV2,TRBD2
TGTGCCAGTAGTCAGGAGCAGGGCGGTAATGAAAAACTGTTTTTT,CASSQEQGGNEKLFF,-,TRBJ1-4,TRBV19,-